This passage covers 31 T cell receptor beta chains from one sample sequenced in a study of blood T cell repertoires in COVID-19 (TCRdb year 2020). Receptor libraries were prepared by the immunoSEQ multiplex PCR assay. This immuneACCESS table, as held by TCRdb, lists in-frame sequences with V and J called but not all clones. Of the missing ones, under half trace to an unresolved V gene in checked studies; the others have no known cause. The sample table lists about 480,000 clones, around 88% of them with a count of one. Of the sample, 4% to 5.5% falls within the top ten clones. Sequencing was carried out using peripheral blood. The receptors were gathered from a woman under 40 with acute or convalescent COVID-19.

CDR3 sequence (DNA): TGTGCCAGCAACCCCGGAGGGTCGGCTTCCGAGCAGTACTTC. Translated, it gives CASNPGGSASEQYF. The V call is TRBV28, the J call TRBJ2-7, with a possible D match to TRBD2 (6 bases). The CDR3 spans 14 residues. V dropped 7 bases and J dropped 6 bases, with 19 bases sitting between them. Germline V gene lookup returns CDR1 MDHEN and CDR2 SYDVKM.

J is TRBJ2-4 and V is TRBV7-2, with 7 bases identical to TRBD2. The CDR3 consists of 15 residues. V shed 5 bases, J shed 1 base, and the junction held 5 bases outside the gene matches. The germline V gene has CDR1 SGHTA and CDR2 FQGNSA. This CDR3 is CASSRGDRAKNIQYF. The CDR3 nucleotides are TGTGCCAGCAGCCGGGGGGACCGCGCCAAAAACATTCAGTACTTC. The entire variable domain, with the rest obtained from reference TRBV7-2 and TRBJ2-4, is as follows: GAGVSQSPSNKVTEKGKDVELRCDPISGHTALYWYRQSLGQGLEFLIYFQGNSAPDKSGLPSDRFSAERTGGSVSTLTIQRTQQEDSAVYLCASSRGDRAKNIQYFGAGTRLSVL.

The rearrangement uses TRBV18 and TRBJ1-1; 7 nucleotides align to TRBD1. The germline CDR1 and CDR2 sequences are KGHSH and LQKENI. The CDR3 is 15 residues long. J lost 0 bases, V lost 6 bases, and 7 bases had no gene match. CDR3 nucleotides: TGTGCCAGCTCGGCTGCCGGGACAGTGAACACTGAAGCTTTCTTT. It is translated as CASSAAGTVNTEAFF.

The genes are TRBV19 and TRBJ1-2; D may be TRBD1 (5 bases). The CDR3 covers 13 residues. Germline assignment: CDR1 LNHDA and CDR2 SQIVND (reference sequence). Trimming shortened V by 5 bases and J by 4 bases, and 11 bases separated the two germline ends. The CDR3 is CASSPGGPYGYTF. CDR3 in DNA: TGTGCCAGTAGTCCCGGGGGTCCCTATGGCTACACCTTC.

The chain has TRBV6-1 and TRBJ1-6, with 8 bases aligning to TRBD1. In germline, CDR1 is MNHNS, CDR2 SASEGT. This CDR3 has 16 amino acids. The ends lost 2 bases at V and 7 bases at J; junction bases unmatched: 7. The CDR3 DNA reads as TGTGCCAGCAGTGAACTCTCCAGGGGGCAAAATTCACCCCTCCACTTT. Translation gives CASSELSRGQNSPLHF.

The chain uses TRBV7-9 and TRBJ2-2; no definite D call. The ends were cut back, 2 bases at V and 0 bases at J, with 16 bases in the middle. The CDR3 spans 18 residues. The germline V gene has CDR1 SEHNR and CDR2 FQNEAQ (reference sequence). CDR3 nucleotides: TGTGCCAGCAGCTTAAATCGTCCTTGGCAGGCGAACACCGGGGAGCTGTTTTTT. Translating it yields CASSLNRPWQANTGELFF.

This clone was counted once. The identical CDR3 is also encoded by other nucleotide sequences in the sample. The genes are TRBV7-2 and TRBJ1-2; D is possibly TRBD1 (5 bases). The CDR3 spans 13 residues. CDR1 and CDR2 from the germline V gene are SGHTA and FQGNSA. Trimming took off 4 bases at V and 6 bases at J, with 12 bases between the two ends. CDR3 amino acids: CASSWGGRHGYTF. Written as DNA, the CDR3 is TGTGCCAGCAGCTGGGGGGGTCGGCATGGCTACACCTTC.

The chain employs TRBV9 and TRBJ1-2; D remains unclear. V lost 3 bases to trimming and J lost 0 bases, with 9 bases between them. CDR3 length equals 14 residues. Germline V gene lookup returns CDR1 SGDLS and CDR2 YYNGEE. The chain's CDR3 is CASSDSSANYGYTF. CDR3 in DNA: TGTGCCAGCAGCGACAGCTCAGCTAACTATGGCTACACCTTC.

The V gene is TRBV5-6, the J gene TRBJ2-1; tentatively, D is TRBD1 (5 bases). The V end was cut by 5 bases, the J end by 3 bases, with 15 bases between. The CDR3 totals 15 residues. The germline V gene has CDR1 SGHDT and CDR2 YYEEEE. The CDR3 nucleotides read TGTGCCAGCAGAACCCCACAGGAAATCTACAATGAGCAGTTCTTC. Translation: CASRTPQEIYNEQFF.

The CDR3 DNA follows: TGTGCCTGGACCAGGGCTATGAACACTGAAGCTTTCTTT. Protein product: CAWTRAMNTEAFF. The rearrangement joins TRBV30 to TRBJ1-1, with a possible D match to TRBD1 (5 bases). Germline CDR1 GTSNPN, CDR2 SVGIG (reference sequence). V was pared by 4 bases and J by 0 bases, with 9 bases between. The CDR3 totals 13 residues.

The V call is TRBV23-1, the J call TRBJ2-3, with 11 bases lining up with TRBD2. TRBV23-1 is assigned to the ORF class and has an uncertain function. The J segment lost 2 bases and the V segment lost 3 bases, leaving 16 bases of the junction unmatched. The CDR3 is made up of 20 amino acids. The CDR3 nucleotides are TGCGCCAGCAGTCACCCAAATATGCTAGCGGGGGGCAATACCACAGATACGCAGTATTTT. Translating gives CASSHPNMLAGGNTTDTQYF.

This chain connects TRBV9 to TRBJ2-2, with 7 bases aligning to TRBD1. This CDR3 comprises 15 residues. Looked up from germline, CDR1 is SGDLS and CDR2 is YYNGEE. The V gene end was trimmed by 3 bases and the J gene end by 1 base; junction bases not matched to a gene: 3. DNA for the CDR3: TGTGCCAGCAGCGCCCGGACAGGGAACACCGGGGAGCTGTTTTTT. It yields the protein CASSARTGNTGELFF.

The V and J genes are TRBV24-1 and TRBJ2-2; possible D gene TRBD2, 6 bases. The CDR3 has 16 amino acids. From germline, CDR1 is KGHDR and CDR2 SFDVKD. Trimming stripped 12 bases from V and 3 bases from J, with 22 bases between. This CDR3 is CAARGGSGKDTGELFF. CDR3 bases: TGTGCCGCTCGAGGAGGGTCAGGGAAGGACACCGGGGAGCTGTTTTTT.

The DNA of the CDR3 is TGCAGCGTCGCCAGGAACTATGGCTACACCTTC. The encoded protein is CSVARNYGYTF. The chain joins TRBV29-1 to TRBJ1-2; D is undetermined. Germline CDR1 reads SQVTM; CDR2 reads ANQGSEA. Trimming removed 6 bases at V and 2 bases at J, with 7 bases between. The CDR3 spans 11 residues.

The CDR3 loop is CASSLGQPNSPLHF. CDR3 DNA sequence: TGTGCCAGCAGCCTGGGACAGCCGAATTCACCCCTCCACTTT. The chain uses TRBV7-9 and TRBJ1-6; 7 nucleotides align to TRBD1. This CDR3 contains 14 residues. Germline trimming cut 5 bases from V and 7 bases from J; bases unmatched to any gene: 5. Germline V gene lookup returns CDR1 SEHNR and CDR2 FQNEAQ (reference sequence).

CDR3: CASGGTGGIVTEAFF. Written as DNA, the CDR3 is TGTGCCAGCGGAGGGACAGGGGGCATCGTCACTGAAGCTTTCTTT. V is TRBV2 and J is TRBJ1-1, with 12 bases aligning to TRBD1. Germline CDR1 and CDR2: SNHLY and FYNNEI. This CDR3 comprises 15 residues. The V gene end was trimmed by 8 bases and the J gene end by 4 bases; junction bases not matched to a gene: 8.

V is TRBV9 and J is TRBJ2-1; 8 bases line up with TRBD2. This CDR3 contains 15 residues. The germline V gene has CDR1 SGDLS and CDR2 YYNGEE. Germline trimming cut 0 bases from V and 4 bases from J; bases unmatched to any gene: 3. CDR3 DNA: TGTGCCAGCAGCGTAGGGTCTAGCGGGTACAATGAGCAGTTCTTC. It specifies CASSVGSSGYNEQFF.

The chain employs TRBV5-4 and TRBJ2-3, with no clear D. CDR3 length equals 14 residues. Germline CDR1 SGHNT, CDR2 YYREEE (reference sequence). Between the trimmed V and J ends, which lost 1 base and 4 bases, there was a span of 10 bases. CDR3 sequence (DNA): TGTGCCAGCAGCTTGATCTCTAGTGCAGATACGCAGTATTTT. Translation: CASSLISSADTQYF.

The rearrangement uses TRBV20-1 and TRBJ1-2; 7 positions agree with TRBD1. With V trimmed by 3 bases and J by 7 bases, 8 bases remained unmatched. The CDR3 consists of 13 residues. Germline V gives CDR1 DFQATT, CDR2 SNEGSKA (reference sequence). DNA of the CDR3: TGCAGTGCTAGTGGGGGACAGAGTTCTGGCTACACCTTC. Its translation is CSASGGQSSGYTF.

This sequence joins TRBV11-3 and TRBJ2-5, with 8 bases identical to TRBD2. The germline V gene has CDR1 SGHNT and CDR2 YENEEA. V dropped 3 bases and J dropped 7; count of bases not matched to a gene: 7. The CDR3 is 14 amino acids. The CDR3 DNA is TGTGCCAGCAGCTTCCCCTGCGCGGGGGGGACCCAGTACTTC. Amino acid sequence: CASSFPCAGGTQYF. Combining the CDR3 with reference TRBV11-3 and TRBJ2-5 gives the whole variable domain EAGVVQSPRYKIIEKKQPVAFWCNPISGHNTLYWYLQNLGQGPELLIRYENEEAVDDSQLPKDRFSAERLKGVDSTLKIQPAELGDSAVYLCASSFPCAGGTQYFGPGTRLLVL.

Notes on this clone: This may come from a read error, since a much larger clone is one base off. This chain joins TRBV11-2 and TRBJ2-7, with D uncertain. The CDR3 is 11 residues long. Germline CDR1 reads SGHAT; CDR2 reads FQNNGV. V was cut by 5 bases and J by 2 bases, with 4 bases left in between. CDR3 protein: CASSPAYEQYF. For the CDR3, the DNA is TGTGCCAGCAGCCCAGCCTACGAGCAGTACTTC. Using reference TRBV11-2 and TRBJ2-7 for the parts outside the CDR3, the full variable domain is EAGVAQSPRYKIIEKRQSVAFWCNPISGHATLYWYQQILGQGPKLLIQFQNNGVVDDSQLPKDRFSAERLKGVDSTLKIQPAKLEDSAVYLCASSPAYEQYFGPGTRLTVT.

The rearrangement joins TRBV2 to TRBJ1-1; D is uncertain. Per germline, CDR1 SNHLY and CDR2 FYNNEI. The ends were cut back, 2 bases at V and 0 bases at J, with 7 bases in the middle. This CDR3 is built from 14 residues. The chain's CDR3 is CASSENFLNTEAFF. The CDR3 bases are TGTGCCAGCAGTGAAAATTTCTTGAACACTGAAGCTTTCTTT.

The chain uses TRBV19 and TRBJ2-1; no clear D. Germline V gives CDR1 LNHDA, CDR2 SQIVND (reference sequence). This CDR3 region has 15 residues. V was pared by 4 bases and J by 2 bases, with 12 bases between. CDR3 nucleotide sequence: TGTGCCAGTAGTACCCGCGTTGGGCCCTACAATGAGCAGTTCTTC. It translates to CASSTRVGPYNEQFF.

The chain carries TRBV5-5 and TRBJ2-7, with 8 positions matching TRBD2. The CDR3 has 15 residues. Looked up from germline, CDR1 is SGHKS and CDR2 is YYEKEE (reference sequence). V gave up 4 bases and J gave up 7 bases; unmatched junction bases: 13. In nucleotides, the CDR3 is TGTGCCAGCAGCCTTGCCGGGACTAGGAGTTATGAGCAGTACTTC. Translating it yields CASSLAGTRSYEQYF.

CDR3 bases: TGTGCCTGGAGCGCGTACAGGGATGCCGCCGGGGAGCTGTTTTTT. Translation: CAWSAYRDAAGELFF. The V gene is TRBV30, the J gene TRBJ2-2; tentative D call: TRBD1 (6 bases). Trimming pared 3 bases from V and 6 bases from J, leaving 17 bases between. The V gene's germline CDR1 is GTSNPN and CDR2 SVGIG (reference sequence). The CDR3 has 15 amino acids.

This chain connects TRBV9 to TRBJ2-5; 7 positions match TRBD2. In germline, CDR1 is SGDLS, CDR2 YYNGEE. The CDR3 is 15 residues long. Germline trimming cut 3 bases from V and 5 bases from J; bases unmatched to any gene: 10. The CDR3 protein is CASSGGSSGVETQYF. In DNA form, the CDR3 reads TGTGCCAGCAGCGGCGGGTCCAGCGGGGTCGAGACCCAGTACTTC. Drawing the rest from reference TRBV9 and TRBJ2-5, the complete variable domain is DSGVTQTPKHLITATGQRVTLRCSPRSGDLSVYWYQQSLDQGLQFLIQYYNGEERAKGNILERFSAQQFPDLHSELNLSSLELGDSALYFCASSGGSSGVETQYFGPGTRLLVL.

V and J are TRBV5-4 and TRBJ2-5; 9 bases map to TRBD1. With V trimmed by 2 bases and J by 6 bases, 17 bases remained unmatched. The CDR3 spans 18 residues. Germline V gene sequence: CDR1 SGHNT, CDR2 YYREEE (reference sequence). The DNA of the CDR3 is TGTGCCAGCAGCTTCTTACAGGGGGCGAGCCTAATAGGGAAGACCCAGTACTTC. It translates to CASSFLQGASLIGKTQYF. The full variable domain, its missing parts supplied by reference TRBV5-4 and TRBJ2-5, is ETGVTQSPTHLIKTRGQQVTLRCSSQSGHNTVSWYQQALGQGPQFIFQYYREEENGRGNFPPRFSGLQFPNYSSELNVNALELDDSALYLCASSFLQGASLIGKTQYFGPGTRLLVL.

CDR3 amino acids: CASRSTDYEQYF. Written as DNA, the CDR3 is TGCGCCAGCAGGTCGACAGACTACGAGCAGTACTTC. V and J are TRBV4-1 and TRBJ2-7; the D gene is possibly TRBD1 (5 bases). The CDR3 runs 12 residues. V was clipped by 6 bases and J by 3 bases, with 9 bases between them. Germline CDR1 reads MGHRA; CDR2 reads YSYEKL.

The chain employs TRBV7-9 and TRBJ2-2; D is perhaps TRBD1 (6 bases). This CDR3 region has 15 residues. The V and J ends lost 3 bases and 4 bases respectively, with 12 bases between them. Germline V gives CDR1 SEHNR, CDR2 FQNEAQ (reference sequence). DNA for the CDR3: TGTGCCAGCAGCTTGGAAAGGGGGATCACCGGGGAGCTGTTTTTT. Protein sequence: CASSLERGITGELFF.

This rearrangement joins TRBV24-1 to TRBJ2-1; D might be TRBD2 (7 bases). V was trimmed by 5 bases and J by 6 bases, leaving 13 bases between them. The CDR3 spans 14 residues. Germline values: CDR1 KGHDR, CDR2 SFDVKD. The CDR3 coding sequence is TGTGCCACCAGTGGGACGGGGGGCCCCAATGAGCAGTTCTTC. Amino acids: CATSGTGGPNEQFF.

The CDR3 sequence is CASSLAGGSQETQYF. The CDR3 DNA reads TGTGCCAGCAGTCTAGCGGGGGGGTCCCAAGAGACCCAGTACTTC. The V call is TRBV7-3, the J call TRBJ2-5; TRBD2 matches 12 bases. The CDR3 covers 15 residues. Germline assignment: CDR1 SGHTA and CDR2 FQGTGA. After removal of 6 bases from V and 1 base from J, the junction contained 3 bases not matched to a gene.